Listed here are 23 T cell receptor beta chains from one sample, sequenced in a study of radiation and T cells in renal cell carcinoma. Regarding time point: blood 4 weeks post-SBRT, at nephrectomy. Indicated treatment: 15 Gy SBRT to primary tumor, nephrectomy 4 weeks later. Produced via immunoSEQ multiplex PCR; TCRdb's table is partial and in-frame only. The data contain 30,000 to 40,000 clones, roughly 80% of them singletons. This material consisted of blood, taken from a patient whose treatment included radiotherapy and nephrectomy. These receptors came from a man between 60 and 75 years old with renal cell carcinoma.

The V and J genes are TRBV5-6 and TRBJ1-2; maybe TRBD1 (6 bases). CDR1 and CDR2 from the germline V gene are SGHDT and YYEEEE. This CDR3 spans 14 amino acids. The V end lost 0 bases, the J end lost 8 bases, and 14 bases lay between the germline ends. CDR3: CASSLAGGASGYTF. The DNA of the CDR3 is TGTGCCAGCAGCTTGGCCGGGGGGGCTAGCGGCTACACCTTC.

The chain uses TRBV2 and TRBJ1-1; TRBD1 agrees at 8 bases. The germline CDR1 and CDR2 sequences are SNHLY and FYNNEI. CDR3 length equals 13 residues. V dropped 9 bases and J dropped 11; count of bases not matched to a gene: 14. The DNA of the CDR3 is TGTGCCAGAAGACCGGGACAGGCGCGCCAGGCTTTCTTT. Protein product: CARRPGQARQAFF. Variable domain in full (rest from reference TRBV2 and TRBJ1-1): EPEVTQTPSHQVTQMGQEVILRCVPISNHLYFYWYRQILGQKVEFLVSFYNNEISEKSEIFDDQFSVERPDGSNFTLKIRSTKLEDSAMYFCARRPGQARQAFFGQGTRLTVV.

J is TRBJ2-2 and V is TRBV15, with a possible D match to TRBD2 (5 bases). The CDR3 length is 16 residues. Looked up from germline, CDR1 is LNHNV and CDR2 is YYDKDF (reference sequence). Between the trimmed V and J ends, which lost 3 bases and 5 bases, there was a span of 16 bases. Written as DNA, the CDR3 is TGTGCCACCAGCAGCCCTTATAGGTCGGGGACCGGGGAGCTGTTTTTT. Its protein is CATSSPYRSGTGELFF.

DNA of the CDR3: TGTGCCAGTTGGGACAGGGATACCTATGGAGGCTACACCTTC. It specifies CASWDRDTYGGYTF. V gene TRBV28 combines with J gene TRBJ1-2; 9 positions agree with TRBD1. The germline V gene encodes CDR1 MDHEN and CDR2 SYDVKM. The CDR3 totals 14 residues. After removal of 9 bases from V and 8 bases from J, the junction contained 13 bases not matched to a gene.

The CDR3: CASSLVRDPYEQYF. DNA for the CDR3: TGTGCCAGCAGTTTGGTCAGGGACCCCTACGAGCAGTACTTC. The J gene is TRBJ2-7, the V gene TRBV27, with D possibly being TRBD1 or TRBD2 (5 bases each). The CDR3 consists of 14 residues. The V and J ends lost 3 bases and 2 bases respectively, with 11 bases between them. Germline V gives CDR1 MNHEY, CDR2 SMNVEV (reference sequence).

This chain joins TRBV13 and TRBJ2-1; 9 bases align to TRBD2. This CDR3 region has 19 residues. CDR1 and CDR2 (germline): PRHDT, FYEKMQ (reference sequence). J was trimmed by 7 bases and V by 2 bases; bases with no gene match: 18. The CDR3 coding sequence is TGTGCCAGCAGCTTAAGACTAGCGGTAGTCGTCGATATGGGGAATGAGCAGTTCTTC. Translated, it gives CASSLRLAVVVDMGNEQFF.

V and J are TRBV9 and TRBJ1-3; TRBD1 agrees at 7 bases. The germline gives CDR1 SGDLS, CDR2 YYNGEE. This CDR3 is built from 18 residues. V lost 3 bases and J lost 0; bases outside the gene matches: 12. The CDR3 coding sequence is TGTGCCAGCAGCGCCAGGGGGGGGGACAGCCACTCTGGAAACACCATATATTTT. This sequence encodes CASSARGGDSHSGNTIYF.

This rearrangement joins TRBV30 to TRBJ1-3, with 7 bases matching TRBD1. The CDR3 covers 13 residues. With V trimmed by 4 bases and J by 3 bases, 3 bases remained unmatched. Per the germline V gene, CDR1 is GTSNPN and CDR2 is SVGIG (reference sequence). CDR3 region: CAWMQGGGNTIYF. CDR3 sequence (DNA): TGTGCCTGGATGCAGGGGGGTGGAAACACCATATATTTT.

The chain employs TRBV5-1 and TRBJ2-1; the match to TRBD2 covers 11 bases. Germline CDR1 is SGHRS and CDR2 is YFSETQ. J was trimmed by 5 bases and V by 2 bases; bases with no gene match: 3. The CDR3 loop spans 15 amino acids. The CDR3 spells CASSFASGRNNEQFF. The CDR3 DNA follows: TGCGCCAGCAGCTTCGCTAGCGGGAGGAACAATGAGCAGTTCTTC.

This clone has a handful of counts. The CDR3 bases are TGCGCCAGCAGCCAGGGGGAATACGGCGTCAACGGGGAGCAGTACTTC. This codes for CASSQGEYGVNGEQYF. The chain joins TRBV4-3 to TRBJ2-7; either TRBD1 or TRBD2 may fit D (5 bases each). Germline-derived CDR1 and CDR2 are LGHNA and YSLEER. CDR3 size: 16 residues. V was trimmed by 3 bases and J by 7 bases, leaving 22 bases between them.

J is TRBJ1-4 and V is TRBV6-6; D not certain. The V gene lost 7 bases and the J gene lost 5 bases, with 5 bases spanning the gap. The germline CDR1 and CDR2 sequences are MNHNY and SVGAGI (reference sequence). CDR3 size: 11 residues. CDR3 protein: CASTLNEKLFF. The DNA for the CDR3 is TGTGCCAGCACCCTCAATGAAAAACTGTTTTTT.

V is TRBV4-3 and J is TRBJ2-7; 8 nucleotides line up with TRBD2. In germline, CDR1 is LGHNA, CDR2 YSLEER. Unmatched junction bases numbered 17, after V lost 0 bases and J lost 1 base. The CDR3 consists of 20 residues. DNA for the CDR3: TGCGCCAGCAGCCAAGATCTTAATTACTGGAGAACTAGCGGTTCCTACGAGCAGTACTTC. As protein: CASSQDLNYWRTSGSYEQYF.

As DNA, the CDR3 is TGTGCCAGCTCACAGGGGAGCGGGATGAACACTGAAGCTTTCTTT. This encodes CASSQGSGMNTEAFF. The V and J genes are TRBV18 and TRBJ1-1, with a weak D call TRBD1 (5 bases). The V end was cut by 4 bases, the J end by 0 bases, with 12 bases between. Germline CDR1 is KGHSH and CDR2 is LQKENI. This CDR3 is 15 amino acids long.

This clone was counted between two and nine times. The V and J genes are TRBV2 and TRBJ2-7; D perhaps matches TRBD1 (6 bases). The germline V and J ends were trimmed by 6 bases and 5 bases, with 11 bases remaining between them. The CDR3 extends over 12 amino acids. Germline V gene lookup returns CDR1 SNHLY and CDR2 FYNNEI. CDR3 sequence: CASRRDRNEQYF. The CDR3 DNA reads TGTGCCAGCAGACGCGACAGGAACGAGCAGTACTTC.

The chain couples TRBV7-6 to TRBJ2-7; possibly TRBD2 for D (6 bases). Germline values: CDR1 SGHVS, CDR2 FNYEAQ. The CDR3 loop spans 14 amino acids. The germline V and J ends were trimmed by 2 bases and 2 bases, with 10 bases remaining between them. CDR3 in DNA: TGTGCCAGCAGCTTATTAGGCGGGACCTACGAGCAGTACTTC. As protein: CASSLLGGTYEQYF.

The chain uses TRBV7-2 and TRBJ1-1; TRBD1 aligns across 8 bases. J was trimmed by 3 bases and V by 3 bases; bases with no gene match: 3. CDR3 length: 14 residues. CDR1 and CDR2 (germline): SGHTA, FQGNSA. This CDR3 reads CASSFQGADTEAFF. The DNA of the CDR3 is TGTGCCAGCAGCTTTCAGGGGGCGGACACTGAAGCTTTCTTT. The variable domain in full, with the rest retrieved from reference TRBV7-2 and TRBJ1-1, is GAGVSQSPSNKVTEKGKDVELRCDPISGHTALYWYRQSLGQGLEFLIYFQGNSAPDKSGLPSDRFSAERTGGSVSTLTIQRTQQEDSAVYLCASSFQGADTEAFFGQGTRLTVV.

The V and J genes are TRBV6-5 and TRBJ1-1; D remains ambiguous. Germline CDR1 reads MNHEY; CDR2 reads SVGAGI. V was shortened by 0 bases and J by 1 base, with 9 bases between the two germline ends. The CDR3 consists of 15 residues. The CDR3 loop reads CASSYSNTGNTEAFF. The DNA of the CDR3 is TGTGCCAGCAGTTACTCGAATACGGGGAACACTGAAGCTTTCTTT.

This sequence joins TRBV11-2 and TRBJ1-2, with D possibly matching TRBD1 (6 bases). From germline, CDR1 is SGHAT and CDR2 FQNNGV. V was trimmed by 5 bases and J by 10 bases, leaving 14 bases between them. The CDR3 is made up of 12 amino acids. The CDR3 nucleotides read TGTGCCAGCAGCCCGACGAGGGGGAACTACACCTTC. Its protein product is CASSPTRGNYTF.

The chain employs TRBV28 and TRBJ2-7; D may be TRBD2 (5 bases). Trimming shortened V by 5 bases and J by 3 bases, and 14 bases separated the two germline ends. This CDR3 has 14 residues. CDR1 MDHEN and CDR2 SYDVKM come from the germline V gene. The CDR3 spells CASSPPSRGYEQYF. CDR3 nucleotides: TGTGCCAGCAGTCCCCCTTCTCGGGGCTACGAGCAGTACTTC. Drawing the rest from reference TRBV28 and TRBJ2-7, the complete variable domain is DVKVTQSSRYLVKRTGEKVFLECVQDMDHENMFWYRQDPGLGLRLIYFSYDVKMKEKGDIPEGYSVSREKKERFSLILESASTNQTSMYLCASSPPSRGYEQYFGPGTRLTVT.

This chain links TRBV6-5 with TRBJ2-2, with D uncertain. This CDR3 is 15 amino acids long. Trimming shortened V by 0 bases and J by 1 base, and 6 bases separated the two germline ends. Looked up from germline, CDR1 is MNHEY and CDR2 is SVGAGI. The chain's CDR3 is CASSYSELNTGELFF. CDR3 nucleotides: TGTGCCAGCAGTTACTCTGAGCTGAACACCGGGGAGCTGTTTTTT.

CDR3 region: CASSRTSKANIQYF. CDR3 DNA sequence: TGTGCCAGCAGCCGTACTAGCAAGGCAAACATTCAGTACTTC. The V gene is TRBV27, the J gene TRBJ2-4; maybe TRBD2 (6 bases). Trimming shortened V by 6 bases and J by 6 bases, and 15 bases separated the two germline ends. This CDR3 is 14 amino acids long. CDR1 is MNHEY and CDR2 is SMNVEV in the germline V gene (reference sequence).

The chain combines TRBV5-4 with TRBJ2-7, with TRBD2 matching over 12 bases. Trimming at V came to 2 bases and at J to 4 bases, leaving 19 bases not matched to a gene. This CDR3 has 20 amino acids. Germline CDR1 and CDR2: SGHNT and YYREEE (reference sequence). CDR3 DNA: TGTGCCAGCAGCTTTGGCCCCCCGGGGCTAGCGGGAGGGTCAACGTACGAGCAGTACTTC. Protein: CASSFGPPGLAGGSTYEQYF.

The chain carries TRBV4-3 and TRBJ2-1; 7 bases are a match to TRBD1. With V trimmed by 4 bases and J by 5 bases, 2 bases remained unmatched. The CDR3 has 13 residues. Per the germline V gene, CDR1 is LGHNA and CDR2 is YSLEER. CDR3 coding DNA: TGCGCCAGCAGCCTGGGACAGAACAATGAGCAGTTCTTC. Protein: CASSLGQNNEQFF.